This T cell receptor (beta chain) emerged from a study of blood T cells in healthy people across ages. General study points: It was not possible, with unsorted PBMCs, to conclusively compare naive and antigen-experienced cells.

Then a second PCR, running about 6 to 12 cycles, was carried out with a sample-barcoded 5' primer and a J-beta primer mix. Each cDNA molecule was tagged by a template-switch adaptor with 12 random nucleotides. TCRdb passed the 5' RACE reads through MiXCR, listing each CDR3 protein once. The sample lists about a million distinct CDR3 sequences; about 51% were seen once. About this clonotype: The antigen is not known. An end of the junction differs from the germline gene, which may be a read error.

The sequenced sample was blood. This receptor was identified in a woman in her sixties or seventies in good health.

The CDR3 is CGARDQRDNHQETQYF. As DNA, the CDR3 is TGCGGTGCTAGAGACCAACGGGACAACCATCAAGAGACCCAGTACTTC. The J gene is TRBJ2-5, the V gene TRBV20-1; weak D call: TRBD1 (6 bases). CDR3 length equals 16 residues. Germline V gene data show CDR1 as DFQATT and CDR2 as SNEGSKA (reference sequence).